This T cell receptor (beta chain) was identified during a study of cytomegalovirus exposure and HLA in healthy donors. As to this clone: Its antigen remains unknown.

While the first cohort had around 700 subjects, the donors belonged to the separate validation cohort of fewer than 150 subjects. Study-level points and caveats: The listing of roughly 160 TCR beta chains classed them as cytomegalovirus-associated.

The table came from immunoSEQ multiplex PCR; TCRdb's copy has only in-frame clones and leaves some out. The repertoire includes 140,000 or so clones, approximately 90% of them detected once, and 4.5% sits in the top ten. The sample taken for sequencing was PBMCs. The receptor was isolated from a man aged 18 to 30 in good health and CMV-seropositive.

The CDR3 sequence is CASSLGLTGELFF. CDR3 nucleotides: TGTGCCAGCAGCTTAGGACTAACCGGGGAGCTGTTTTTT. The rearrangement joins TRBV11-2 to TRBJ2-2; possible D gene TRBD2, 5 bases. V was pared by 1 base and J by 5 bases, with 5 bases between. Looked up from germline, CDR1 is SGHAT and CDR2 is FQNNGV. The length of the CDR3 is 13 residues.